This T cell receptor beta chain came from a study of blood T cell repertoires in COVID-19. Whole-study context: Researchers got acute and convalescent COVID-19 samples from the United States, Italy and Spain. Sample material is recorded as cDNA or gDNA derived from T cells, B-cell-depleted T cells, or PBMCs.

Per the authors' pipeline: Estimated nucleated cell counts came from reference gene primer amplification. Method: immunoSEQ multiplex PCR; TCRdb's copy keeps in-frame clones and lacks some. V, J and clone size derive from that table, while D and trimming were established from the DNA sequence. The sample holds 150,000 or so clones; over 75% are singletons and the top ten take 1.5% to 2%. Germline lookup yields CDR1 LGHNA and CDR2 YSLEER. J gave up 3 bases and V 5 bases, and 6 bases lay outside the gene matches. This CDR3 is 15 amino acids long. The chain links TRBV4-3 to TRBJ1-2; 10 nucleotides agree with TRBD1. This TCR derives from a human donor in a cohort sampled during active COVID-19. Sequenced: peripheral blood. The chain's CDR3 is CASSNRDRGDYGYTF. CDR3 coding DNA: TGCGCCAGCAGCAACCGGGACAGGGGTGACTATGGCTACACCTTC.